The clone carrying this T cell receptor (beta chain) has a handful of counts. Its antigen is unidentified. A read error may account for a junction end that differs from germline. This library used around 400 ng RNA and molecular barcoded adaptors spanning alpha/delta and beta/gamma chains. TCRdb re-derived calls from the reads in MiXCR, one entry per CDR3 protein. The sample contains about 45,000 distinct CDR3 sequences, about 20% of which appear only once. CDR3 length: 15 residues. From germline, CDR1 is SEHNR and CDR2 FQNEAQ (reference sequence). This sample stems from a study of read filtering for tumor transcriptome and immune sequencing. Study-level background: After DNase treatment, RNA was made into whole-transcriptome libraries.

Points from the study as a whole: RNA-seq captured clonotypes less deeply and reliably than IR-seq. This fraction held mixed bone marrow immune cells after CD138-negative sorting.

The chain uses TRBV7-9 and TRBJ2-6, with 7 positions matching TRBD2. The clonotype was recovered from a donor aged 40 or over with multiple myeloma. The specimen was a population of CD138-negative cells sorted from bone marrow. DNA for the CDR3: TGTGCCTGCAGCTTAGCGGGCCCAGGAATGATCGTCCTGACTTTC. Translating it yields CACSLAGPGMIVLTF.